The rows below give T cell receptor beta chains drawn from one sample of a study of multiple sclerosis patients with progressive multifocal leukoencephalopathy. The repertoire was sequenced with immunoSEQ multiplex PCR; TCRdb's copy has only in-frame clones and lacks some. Of some 25,000 clones in the sample, approximately 90% are singletons; the top ten hold approximately 2%. Sequenced material: PBMCs, taken from a patient treated with natalizumab. All receptors come from a man aged 30-40 years with multiple sclerosis. Each CDR3 is given without its conserved first and last residue. Each record gives: V gene, CDR3 protein.

TRBV7-2 ASSLGPRANQPQH
TRBV2 ASRRTTVVGELF
TRBV19 ASSGRGETQY
TRBV7-9 ASSPRGSGFSYNEQF
TRBV29-1 SAAGELAGPPMAQF
TRBV5-1 ASRLDRGQETQY
TRBV7-2 ASSLVSGADTQY
TRBV18 ASSPGRAYPLDEQF
TRBV5-1 ASSFGSGVITEAF
TRBV5-8 ASSLVGLNTDTQY
TRBV19 ASSIGRTRAEAF
TRBV28 ASSLVQGSLKTEAF
TRBV6-5 ASSRLAGNTDTQY
TRBV7-2 ASSLRGQGGVYEQY
TRBV9 ASTPGGRGAQNYGYT
TRBV7-9 ASRFGTQETQY
TRBV19 ASSGSYEQY
TRBV19 ASSMDRFSGNTIY
TRBV7-9 ASSHRDPGPYGYT
TRBV12-5 ASGLVLRPGGNEQF
TRBV19 ASSTGQGTLGYT
TRBV19 ASSRTAHPTGELF
TRBV29-1 SVRDSLTNTGELF
TRBV21-1 ASSKGEGGGGYEQY
TRBV6-6 ASRQGSYT
TRBV7-4 ASSPSTSDVIEGYEQY
TRBV9 ASSVTGAGELF
TRBV27 ASAIAGGTNTGELF
TRBV7-3 ASSASQVGFTEAF
TRBV4-3 ASSLRQGNQPQH
TRBV5-1 ASSRDRVGNEQF
TRBV2 ASSSRGPGGSEQF
TRBV29-1 SVATSEGWFGETQY
TRBV9 ASSAGEGYRETEAF
TRBV6-6 ASSSTGEQY
TRBV4-3 ASSQERTGRSGGYT
TRBV18 ASSPGTAGGNEQF
TRBV6-5 ASSYSSREGGYT
TRBV10-3 AIRVQGVGEAF
TRBV11-2 ASSLIGGRDASAQY
TRBV11-2 ASRGTGLASLSYNEQF
TRBV11-3 ASSLFFGTDTQY
TRBV10-1 ASSEFRGKEETQY
TRBV11-2 ASTKDRSSYEQY
TRBV7-9 ASSLSSGVYNEQF
TRBV27 ASSPTSGMYEQY
TRBV5-5 ASSSGQGDWYEQY
TRBV7-9 ASSPRVGTAKNIQY
TRBV19 ASSSRTGTGEKLF